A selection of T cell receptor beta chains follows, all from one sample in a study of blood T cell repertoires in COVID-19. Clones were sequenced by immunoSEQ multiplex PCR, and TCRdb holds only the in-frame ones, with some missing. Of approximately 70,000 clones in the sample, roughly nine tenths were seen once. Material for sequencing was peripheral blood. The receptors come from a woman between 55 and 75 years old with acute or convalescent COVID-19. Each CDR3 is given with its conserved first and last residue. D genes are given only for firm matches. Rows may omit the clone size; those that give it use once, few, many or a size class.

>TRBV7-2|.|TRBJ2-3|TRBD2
CASSRGVRTSDTQYF
TGTGCCAGCTCGCGGGGGGTTCGGACATCAGATACGCAGTATTTT
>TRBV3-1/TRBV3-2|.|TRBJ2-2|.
CASSRTGTGELFF
TGTGCCAGCAGCCGTACAGGGACCGGGGAGCTGTTTTTT
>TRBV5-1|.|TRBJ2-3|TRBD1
CASSLMPGTDTDTQYF
TGCGCCAGCAGCTTGATGCCCGGGACAGACACAGATACGCAGTATTTT
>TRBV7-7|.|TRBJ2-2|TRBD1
CASSLAPGGANTGELFF
TGTGCCAGCAGCTTAGCGCCAGGGGGCGCGAACACCGGGGAGCTGTTTTTT
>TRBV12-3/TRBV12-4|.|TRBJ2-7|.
CASSPTGPYEQYF
TGTGCCAGCAGTCCGACAGGACCTTACGAGCAGTACTTC
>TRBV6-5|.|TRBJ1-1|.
CAATGGARNTEAFF
TGTGCCGCGACCGGCGGGGCTCGAAACACTGAAGCTTTCTTT
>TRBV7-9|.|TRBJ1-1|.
CASSHRATEAFF
TGTGCCAGCAGCCACAGGGCCACTGAAGCTTTCTTT
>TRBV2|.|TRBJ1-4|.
CASTFGGTNEKLFF
TGTGCCAGCACCTTCGGGGGAACTAATGAAAAACTGTTTTTT
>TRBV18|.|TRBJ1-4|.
CASSPGRGSNEKLFF
TGTGCCAGCTCACCGGGCAGGGGAAGCAATGAAAAACTGTTTTTT
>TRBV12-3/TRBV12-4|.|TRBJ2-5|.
CASSMRETQYF
TGTGCCAGCAGTATGCGGGAGACCCAGTACTTC
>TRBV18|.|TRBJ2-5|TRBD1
CASSPTTGDRSLPKYF
TGTGCCAGCTCACCAACGACAGGGGACCGGAGCCTTCCTAAGTACTTC
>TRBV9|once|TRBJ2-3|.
CASSVGVPDTQYF
TGTGCCAGCAGCGTAGGAGTCCCAGATACGCAGTATTTT
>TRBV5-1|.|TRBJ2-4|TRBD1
CASSLWSQGVAKNIQYF
TGCGCCAGCAGCTTGTGGTCGCAGGGGGTAGCCAAAAACATTCAGTACTTC
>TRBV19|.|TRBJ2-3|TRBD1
CASSIGTGGTDTQYF
TGTGCCAGTAGTATAGGCACAGGGGGCACAGATACGCAGTATTTT
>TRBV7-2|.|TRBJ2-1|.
CASSLAFGAYNEQFF
TGTGCCAGCAGCTTAGCGTTCGGGGCCTACAATGAGCAGTTCTTC
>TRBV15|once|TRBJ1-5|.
CATSRDRSAGQPQHF
TGTGCCACCAGCAGAGATAGGTCAGCGGGGCAGCCCCAGCATTTT
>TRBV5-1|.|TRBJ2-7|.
CASSGRGGYEQYF
TGCGCCAGCAGCGGCCGCGGAGGCTACGAGCAGTACTTC
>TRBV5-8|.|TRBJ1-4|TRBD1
CASSWGQGPEKLFF
TGTGCCAGCAGCTGGGGACAGGGCCCTGAAAAACTGTTTTTT
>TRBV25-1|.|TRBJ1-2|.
CASSELEGSYGYTF
TGTGCCAGCAGTGAATTGGAGGGCTCCTATGGCTACACCTTC
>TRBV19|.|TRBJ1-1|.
CASSIVGYGASTEAFF
TGTGCCAGTAGTATAGTCGGCTACGGAGCGAGCACTGAAGCTTTCTTT
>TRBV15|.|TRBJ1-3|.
CATSRDLTPGNTIYF
TGTGCCACCAGCAGAGACTTGACTCCTGGAAACACCATATATTTT
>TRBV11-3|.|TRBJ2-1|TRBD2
CASSLVLTSGYNEQFF
TGTGCCAGCAGCTTAGTTCTAACTAGCGGATACAATGAGCAGTTCTTC
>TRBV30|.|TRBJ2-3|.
CAWGSGDTQYF
TGTGCCTGGGGATCCGGGGATACGCAGTATTTT
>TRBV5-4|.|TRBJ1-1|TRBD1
CASSSIGQAEAFF
TGTGCCAGCAGCTCAATCGGACAGGCTGAAGCTTTCTTT
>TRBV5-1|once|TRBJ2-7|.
CASSLIGGSYEQYF
TGCGCCAGCAGCTTGATCGGGGGCTCCTACGAGCAGTACTTC
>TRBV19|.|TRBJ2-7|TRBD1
CASSTVPGQGLGSYEQYF
TGTGCCAGTAGTACCGTCCCGGGACAGGGCTTGGGCTCCTACGAGCAGTACTTC
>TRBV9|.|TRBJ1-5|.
CASSGQTNQPQHF
TGTGCCAGCAGTGGCCAGACAAATCAGCCCCAGCATTTT
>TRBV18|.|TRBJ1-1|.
CASSPRQGTSEAFF
TGTGCCAGCTCACCACGGCAGGGCACTTCTGAAGCTTTCTTT
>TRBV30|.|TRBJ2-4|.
CAWSVNGQVQYF
TGTGCCTGGAGTGTAAACGGACAAGTTCAGTACTTC
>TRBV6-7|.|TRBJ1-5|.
CASSYSNRLDRYQPQHF
TGTGCCAGCAGTTACTCGAACCGCCTGGACAGATATCAGCCCCAGCATTTT
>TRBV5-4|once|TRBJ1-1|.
CASSYMNTEAFF
TGTGCCAGCAGCTATATGAACACTGAAGCTTTCTTT
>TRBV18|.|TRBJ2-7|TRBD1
CASSPRTGGFNEQYF
TGTGCCAGCTCACCTAGGACAGGGGGCTTCAACGAGCAGTACTTC
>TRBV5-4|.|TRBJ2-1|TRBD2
CASTKWGSGGGSYNEQFF
TGTGCCAGCACTAAGTGGGGTAGCGGGGGAGGCTCCTACAATGAGCAGTTCTTC
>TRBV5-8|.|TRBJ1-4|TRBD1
CASSLWGDSINEKLFF
TGTGCCAGCAGCTTGTGGGGGGACAGTATAAATGAAAAACTGTTTTTT
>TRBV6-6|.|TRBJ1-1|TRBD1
CASSWTGDLNTEAFF
TGTGCCAGCAGTTGGACAGGGGACTTGAACACTGAAGCTTTCTTT
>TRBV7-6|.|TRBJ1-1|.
CASSPDSSGGTEAFF
TGTGCCAGCAGCCCGGACAGCTCTGGGGGCACTGAAGCTTTCTTT
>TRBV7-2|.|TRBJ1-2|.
CASSARTFGSGYTF
TGTGCCAGCAGCGCCAGGACCTTCGGGAGTGGCTACACCTTC
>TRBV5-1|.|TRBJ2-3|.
CASSLALEGDTQYF
TGCGCCAGCAGCTTGGCGCTTGAGGGAGATACGCAGTATTTT
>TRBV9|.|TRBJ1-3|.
CASSVGSGSGNTIYF
TGTGCCAGCAGCGTAGGGAGTGGCTCTGGAAACACCATATATTTT
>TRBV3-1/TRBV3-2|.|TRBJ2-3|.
CASSQDPGSTDTQYF
TGTGCCAGCAGCCAAGATCCGGGTAGCACAGATACGCAGTATTTT
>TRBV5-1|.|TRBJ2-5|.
CASSLNAGVQETQYF
TGCGCCAGCAGCTTGAACGCAGGGGTTCAAGAGACCCAGTACTTC
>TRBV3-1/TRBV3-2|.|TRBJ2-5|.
CASSQSGGAGETQYF
TGTGCCAGCAGTCAAAGTGGGGGGGCAGGGGAGACCCAGTACTTC
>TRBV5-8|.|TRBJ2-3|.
CASSSPGLVQYF
TGTGCCAGCAGTTCCCCGGGACTGGTCCAGTATTTT
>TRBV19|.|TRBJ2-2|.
CASSINPQAGELFF
TGTGCCAGTAGTATCAATCCCCAGGCCGGGGAGCTGTTTTTT
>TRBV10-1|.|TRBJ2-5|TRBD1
CASSESQGVKKTQYF
TGCGCCAGCAGTGAGTCTCAGGGGGTGAAAAAGACCCAGTACTTC
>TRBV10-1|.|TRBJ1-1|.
CASRDSLNTEAFF
TGCGCCAGCAGGGACAGTTTGAACACTGAAGCTTTCTTT
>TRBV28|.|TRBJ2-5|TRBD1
CASSFLSRDRDETQYF
TGTGCCAGCAGTTTCCTGAGTCGGGACAGGGATGAGACCCAGTACTTC
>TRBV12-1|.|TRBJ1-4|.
CASTTGRELNEKLFF
TGTGCCAGCACGACCGGCCGGGAACTTAATGAAAAACTGTTTTTT
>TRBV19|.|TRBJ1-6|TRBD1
CASTVGTVNSPLHF
TGTGCCAGTACCGTGGGGACAGTTAATTCACCCCTCCACTTT
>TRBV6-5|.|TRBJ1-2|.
CASSTRGGSDYGYTF
TGTGCCAGCAGTACCCGGGGGGGCAGCGACTATGGCTACACCTTC
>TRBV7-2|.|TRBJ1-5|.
CASSLAVQGNQPQHF
TGTGCCAGCAGCTTAGCGGTTCAGGGCAATCAGCCCCAGCATTTT
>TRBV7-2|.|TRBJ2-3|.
CASGAGSTDTQYF
TGTGCCAGCGGGGCAGGGAGCACAGATACGCAGTATTTT
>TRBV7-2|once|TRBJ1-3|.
CASSLETGSGNTIYF
TGTGCCAGCAGCTTAGAAACAGGATCGGGAAACACCATATATTTT
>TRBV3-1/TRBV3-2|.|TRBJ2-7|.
CASREGLEAYEQYF
TGTGCCAGCAGGGAAGGGTTGGAGGCCTACGAGCAGTACTTC
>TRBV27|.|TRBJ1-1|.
CASSLKTGMNTEAFF
TGTGCCAGCAGTTTAAAAACAGGGATGAACACTGAAGCTTTCTTT
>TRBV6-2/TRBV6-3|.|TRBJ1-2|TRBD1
CASSPGQGTYGYTF
TGTGCCAGCAGCCCCGGACAGGGTACCTATGGCTACACCTTC
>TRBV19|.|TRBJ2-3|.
CASSTHSSTDTQYF
TGTGCCAGTAGCACCCACAGTAGCACAGATACGCAGTATTTT
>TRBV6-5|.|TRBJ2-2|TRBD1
CASSTWTGLTGELFF
TGTGCCAGCAGTACCTGGACAGGGCTCACCGGGGAGCTGTTTTTT
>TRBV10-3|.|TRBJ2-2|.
CAITSGGTTTGELFF
TGTGCCATCACCTCGGGGGGCACCACCACCGGGGAGCTGTTTTTT